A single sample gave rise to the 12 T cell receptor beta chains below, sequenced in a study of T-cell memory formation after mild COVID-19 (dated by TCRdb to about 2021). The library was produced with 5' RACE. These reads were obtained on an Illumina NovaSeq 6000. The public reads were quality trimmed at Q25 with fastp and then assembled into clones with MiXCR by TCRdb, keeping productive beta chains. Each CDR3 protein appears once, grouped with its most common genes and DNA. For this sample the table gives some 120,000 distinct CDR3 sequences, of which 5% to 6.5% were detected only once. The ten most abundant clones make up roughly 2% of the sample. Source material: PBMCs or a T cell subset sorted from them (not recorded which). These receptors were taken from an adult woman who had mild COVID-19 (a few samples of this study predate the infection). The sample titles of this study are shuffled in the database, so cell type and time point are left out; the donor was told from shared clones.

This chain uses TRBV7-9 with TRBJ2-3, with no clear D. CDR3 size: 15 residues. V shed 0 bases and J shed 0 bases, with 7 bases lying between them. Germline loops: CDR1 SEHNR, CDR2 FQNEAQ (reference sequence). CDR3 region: CASSLASVSTDTQYF. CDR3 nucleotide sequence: TGTGCCAGCAGCTTAGCGAGTGTAAGCACAGATACGCAGTATTTT. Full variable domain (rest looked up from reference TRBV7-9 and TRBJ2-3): DTGVSQNPRHKITKRGQNVTFRCDPISEHNRLYWYRQTLGQGPEFLTYFQNEAQLEKSRLLSDRFSAERPKGSFSTLEIQRTEQGDSAMYLCASSLASVSTDTQYFGPGTRLTVL.

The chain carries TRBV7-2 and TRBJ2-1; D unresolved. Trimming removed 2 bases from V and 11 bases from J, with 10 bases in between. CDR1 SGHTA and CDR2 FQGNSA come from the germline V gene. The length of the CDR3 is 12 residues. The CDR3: CASSLRQGKQFF. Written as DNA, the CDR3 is TGTGCCAGCAGCTTAAGGCAAGGGAAGCAGTTCTTC.

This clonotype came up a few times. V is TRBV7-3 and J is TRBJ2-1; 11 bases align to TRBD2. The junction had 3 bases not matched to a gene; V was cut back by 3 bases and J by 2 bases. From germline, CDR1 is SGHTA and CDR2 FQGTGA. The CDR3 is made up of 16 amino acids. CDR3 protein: CASSLTSGKPYNEQFF. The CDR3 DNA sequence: TGTGCCAGCAGCTTGACTAGCGGGAAGCCCTACAATGAGCAGTTCTTC.

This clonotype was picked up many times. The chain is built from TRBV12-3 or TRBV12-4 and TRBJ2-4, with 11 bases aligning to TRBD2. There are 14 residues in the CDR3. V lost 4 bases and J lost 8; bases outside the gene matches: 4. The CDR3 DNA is TGTGCCAGCAGTTCACTAGCGGGAGACCACATTCAGTACTTC. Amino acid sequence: CASSSLAGDHIQYF.

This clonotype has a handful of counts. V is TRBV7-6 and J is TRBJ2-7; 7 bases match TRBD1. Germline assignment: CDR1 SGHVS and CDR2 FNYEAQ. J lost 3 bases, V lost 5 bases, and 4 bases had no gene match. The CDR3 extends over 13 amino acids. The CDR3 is CASSISGGYEQYF. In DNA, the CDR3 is TGTGCCAGCAGCATCTCAGGGGGCTACGAGCAGTACTTC.

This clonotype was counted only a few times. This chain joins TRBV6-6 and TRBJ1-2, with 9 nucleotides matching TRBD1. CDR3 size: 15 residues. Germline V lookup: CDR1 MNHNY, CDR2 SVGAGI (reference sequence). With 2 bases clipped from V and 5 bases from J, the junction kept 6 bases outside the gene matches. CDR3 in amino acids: CASSYPGTGPYGYTF. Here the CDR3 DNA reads TGTGCCAGCAGTTACCCCGGGACAGGGCCTTATGGCTACACCTTC.

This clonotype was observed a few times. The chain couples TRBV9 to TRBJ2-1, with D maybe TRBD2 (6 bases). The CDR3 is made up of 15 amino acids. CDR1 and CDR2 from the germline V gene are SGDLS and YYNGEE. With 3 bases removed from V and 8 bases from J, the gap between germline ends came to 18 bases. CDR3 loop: CASSARQGGIDEQFF. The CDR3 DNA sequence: TGTGCCAGCAGCGCCCGACAAGGAGGGATAGATGAGCAGTTCTTC.

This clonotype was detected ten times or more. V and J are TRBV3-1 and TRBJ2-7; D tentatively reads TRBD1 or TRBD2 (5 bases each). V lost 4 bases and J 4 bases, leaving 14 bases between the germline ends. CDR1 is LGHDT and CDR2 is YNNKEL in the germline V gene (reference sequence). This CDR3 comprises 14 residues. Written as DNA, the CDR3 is TGTGCCAGCAGCCGCCGGGGCCTGGGGTACGAGCAGTACTTC. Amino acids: CASSRRGLGYEQYF.

The DNA of the CDR3 is TGTGCCAGCAGCACTGGGACCCACAATGGCTACACCTTC. The encoded protein is CASSTGTHNGYTF. This chain uses TRBV12-3 or TRBV12-4 with TRBJ1-2; D is perhaps TRBD1 (5 bases). CDR3 length: 13 residues. V shed 6 bases and J shed 6 bases, with 14 bases lying between them.

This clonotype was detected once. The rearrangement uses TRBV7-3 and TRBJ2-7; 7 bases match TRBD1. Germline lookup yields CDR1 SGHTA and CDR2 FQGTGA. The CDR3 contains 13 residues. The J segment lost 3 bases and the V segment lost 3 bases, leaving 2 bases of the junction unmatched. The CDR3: CASSFDRDYEQYF. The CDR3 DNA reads TGTGCCAGCAGCTTTGACAGGGACTACGAGCAGTACTTC.

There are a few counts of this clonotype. CDR3 residues: CASSSLSGTGRSYNEQFF. CDR3 bases: TGTGCCAGCAGTTCACTCTCCGGGACAGGAAGAAGTTACAATGAGCAGTTCTTC. The chain couples TRBV6-5 to TRBJ2-1, with 8 bases matching TRBD1. The CDR3 is made up of 18 amino acids. The V segment lost 4 bases and the J segment 4 bases; nucleotides outside the gene matches: 15. Per the germline V gene, CDR1 is MNHEY and CDR2 is SVGAGI.

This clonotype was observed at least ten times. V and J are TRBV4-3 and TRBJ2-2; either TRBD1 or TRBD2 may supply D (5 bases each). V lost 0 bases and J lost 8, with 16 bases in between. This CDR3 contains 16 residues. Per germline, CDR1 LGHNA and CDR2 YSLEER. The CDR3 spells CASSQDPSGRVGELFF. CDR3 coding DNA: TGCGCCAGCAGCCAAGATCCCTCAGGGAGAGTGGGGGAGCTGTTTTTT.